Listed below are T cell receptor beta chains from one sample, sequenced in a study of monozygotic twins with inflammatory bowel disease. Each CDR3 protein gets one entry in TCRdb, which reprocessed the 5' RACE reads and gives no DNA. Reported are 110,000 to 150,000 distinct CDR3 sequences; the ten largest clones contain 0.95% to 1.5%. The sequenced material came from blood. Receptors originate from a human donor with ulcerative colitis or Crohn's disease, or a healthy co-twin of an affected twin (not recorded which). Both conserved end residues are part of each CDR3. Fields, in order: J gene, V gene, CDR3 protein.

TRBJ2-1 TRBV28 CASTSLDEQFF
TRBJ1-1 TRBV7-3 CASSPPDRMNTEAFF
TRBJ2-7 TRBV2 CADRSFSYEQYF
TRBJ1-1 TRBV3-1 CASSQDRGPNTEAFF
TRBJ2-2 TRBV24-1 CATSDLGGGTGELFF
TRBJ2-3 TRBV4-2 CASSQDRDTQYF
TRBJ2-1 TRBV6-1 CASHSPTSGNNEQFF
TRBJ1-5 TRBV19 CASTRQGESNQPQHF
TRBJ1-5 TRBV7-2 CASSPRTGAQPQHF
TRBJ2-7 TRBV5-4 CASSLGGKLAGYEQYF
TRBJ1-1 TRBV12-3/TRBV12-4 CASSTTGGTEAFF
TRBJ2-1 TRBV9 CASSAGRGLAGPYNEQFF
TRBJ2-7 TRBV6-5 CASSYGTLPNEQYF
TRBJ1-1 TRBV29-1 CSVAGTEKNTEAFF
TRBJ2-5 TRBV28 CASSPEGLADEETQYF
TRBJ1-1 TRBV12-3/TRBV12-4 CASSYAGNTEAFF
TRBJ2-3 TRBV27 CASSLKAGEAADTQYF
TRBJ2-5 TRBV20-1 CSARGGMETQYF
TRBJ2-3 TRBV5-1 CASSPLGGASTDTQYF
TRBJ1-2 TRBV20-1 CSARDRGYGYTF
TRBJ2-7 TRBV7-2 CASSLVSGPYEQYF
TRBJ1-1 TRBV4-2 CASSQETGQQNTEAFF